The entry below describes one T cell receptor (beta chain). Its antigen remains unidentified. TCRdb re-called the 5' RACE reads; every CDR3 protein appears as one record, without DNA. The sample has under 150,000 distinct CDR3 sequences, and its top ten clones hold 2.4%. The CDR3 has 13 residues. CDR1 and CDR2 (germline): SGHRS, YFSETQ. This sample is drawn from a study of monozygotic twins with inflammatory bowel disease. Overall study results and limits: Differing T cell subtypes remained indistinguishable. Evidence failed to back one strong IBD-linked signal or clonotype.

This TCR derives from a human donor with ulcerative colitis or Crohn's disease, or a healthy co-twin of an affected twin (not recorded which). V and J are TRBV5-1 and TRBJ2-7; with no DNA, the TCRdb D assignment of TRBD1 cannot be verified. The sequenced sample consisted of blood. The CDR3 spells CASSYDRVYEQYF. Supplemented by reference TRBV5-1 and TRBJ2-7, the full variable domain reads KAGVTQTPRYLIKTRGQQVTLSCSPISGHRSVSWYQQTPGQGLQFLFEYFSETQRNKGNFPGRFSGRQFSNSRSEMNVSTLELGDSALYLCASSYDRVYEQYFGPGTRLTVT.